One and the same sample provided the 18 T cell receptor beta chains below, sequenced in a study of blood T cell repertoires in COVID-19. Assay used: immunoSEQ multiplex PCR; TCRdb lists only in-frame clones, some missing. The sample includes about 92,000 clones, roughly 89% of them seen just once. What was sequenced was peripheral blood. Every receptor here comes from a woman between 55 and 75 years old with COVID-19, enrolled during active disease.

V usage is TRBV27 and J usage is TRBJ1-2; 7 positions agree with TRBD1. Germline CDR1 MNHEY, CDR2 SMNVEV (reference sequence). Losses at the gene ends were 5 bases for V and 5 bases for J; bases not matched to a gene: 5. The CDR3 has 13 residues. The chain's CDR3 is CASSGQAPYGYTF. CDR3 nucleotides: TGTGCCAGCAGTGGACAGGCTCCTTATGGCTACACCTTC.

The rearrangement links TRBV28 to TRBJ1-1, with unresolved D. The germline V gene encodes CDR1 MDHEN and CDR2 SYDVKM. The CDR3 consists of 14 residues. Trimming removed 4 bases from V and 1 base from J, with 10 bases in between. CDR3 nucleotide sequence: TGTGCCAGCAGTTCCTTTTTCGGGAACACTGAAGCTTTCTTT. This codes for CASSSFFGNTEAFF. The whole variable domain, remainder taken from reference TRBV28 and TRBJ1-1, is DVKVTQSSRYLVKRTGEKVFLECVQDMDHENMFWYRQDPGLGLRLIYFSYDVKMKEKGDIPEGYSVSREKKERFSLILESASTNQTSMYLCASSSFFGNTEAFFGQGTRLTVV.

The chain links TRBV2 to TRBJ1-3; no reliable D call. The CDR3 loop spans 12 amino acids. V lost 4 bases and J lost 6, with 7 bases in between. The germline V gene has CDR1 SNHLY and CDR2 FYNNEI. CDR3 nucleotides: TGTGCCAGCAGTGCGGAGGTAAACACCATATATTTT. It yields the protein CASSAEVNTIYF. Filled out from reference TRBV2 and TRBJ1-3, the complete variable domain reads EPEVTQTPSHQVTQMGQEVILRCVPISNHLYFYWYRQILGQKVEFLVSFYNNEISEKSEIFDDQFSVERPDGSNFTLKIRSTKLEDSAMYFCASSAEVNTIYFGEGSWLTVV.

The genes are TRBV3-1 (or the pseudogene TRBV3-2) and TRBJ2-5; TRBD2 aligns across 13 bases. Germline V gives CDR1 LGHDT, CDR2 YNNKEL (reference sequence). The CDR3 totals 17 residues. The V gene end was trimmed by 5 bases and the J gene end by 2 bases; junction bases not matched to a gene: 8. In nucleotides, the CDR3 is TGTGCCAGCAGCGCTCGAGTGGGACTAGCGGGACAAGAGACCCAGTACTTC. Residues: CASSARVGLAGQETQYF.

This sequence joins TRBV7-9 and TRBJ2-4; TRBD1 aligns across 7 bases. The germline CDR1 and CDR2 sequences are SEHNR and FQNEAQ (reference sequence). Trimming removed 6 bases from V and 0 bases from J; junction bases left unmatched: 8. The CDR3 totals 16 residues. CDR3 in DNA: TGTGCCAGCAGTGGGACAGCAGGAAAAGCCAAAAACATTCAGTACTTC. Translated: CASSGTAGKAKNIQYF.

J is TRBJ2-4 and V is TRBV2; TRBD1 matches 9 bases. Germline V gives CDR1 SNHLY, CDR2 FYNNEI. The CDR3 has 13 residues. V lost 8 bases, J lost 5 bases, and 4 bases stayed unmatched. CDR3 residues: CASCWDRENIQYF. CDR3 nucleotide sequence: TGTGCCAGCTGTTGGGACAGGGAAAACATTCAGTACTTC.

The V gene is TRBV6-5, the J gene TRBJ1-1, with D possibly TRBD1 on 5 matching bases. The length of the CDR3 is 13 residues. Per germline, CDR1 MNHEY and CDR2 SVGAGI. V was shortened by 6 bases and J by 1 base, with 9 bases between the two germline ends. The CDR3 is CASRNRWNTEAFF. The CDR3 nucleotides read TGTGCCAGCAGGAACAGGTGGAACACTGAAGCTTTCTTT.

The chain links TRBV19 to TRBJ1-2; D possibly corresponds to TRBD1 (6 bases). In germline, CDR1 is LNHDA, CDR2 SQIVND (reference sequence). The V gene lost 6 bases and the J gene lost 1 base, with 15 bases spanning the gap. The CDR3 spans 15 residues. The CDR3: CASSLGQRINYGYTF. In nucleotides, the CDR3 is TGTGCCAGTAGCCTTGGACAGCGGATTAACTATGGCTACACCTTC.

The DNA for the CDR3 is TGTGCCAGCAGTTGGTCTAACTACAATGAGCAGTTCTTC. Translating it yields CASSWSNYNEQFF. V is TRBV7-2 and J is TRBJ2-1; D is undetermined. V was trimmed by 6 bases and J by 3 bases, leaving 9 bases between them. The germline CDR1 and CDR2 sequences are SGHTA and FQGNSA. The CDR3 runs to 13 residues.

This clone was recorded once. The rearrangement links TRBV6-5 to TRBJ2-1, with 8 bases aligning to TRBD2. V trimming: 8 bases; J trimming: 1 base; junction bases outside the gene matches: 7. The CDR3 covers 15 residues. The V gene's germline CDR1 is MNHEY and CDR2 SVGAGI. In DNA form, the CDR3 reads TGTGCCAGCGTCAAGGCGGGGGGTTCCTACAATGAGCAGTTCTTC. It encodes CASVKAGGSYNEQFF.

The genes are TRBV5-1 and TRBJ1-4; 9 bases are shared with TRBD1. V lost 1 base to trimming and J lost 6 bases; unmatched junction nucleotides: 1. Germline values: CDR1 SGHRS, CDR2 YFSETQ. The CDR3 sequence is 14 residues long. For the CDR3, the DNA is TGCGCCAGCAGCTTGACAGGGGGCGATGAAAAACTGTTTTTT. Translated: CASSLTGGDEKLFF.

V is TRBV10-2 and J is TRBJ2-1; TRBD1 matches at 10 bases. The ends lost 4 bases at V and 4 bases at J; junction bases unmatched: 16. Germline CDR1 is WSHSY and CDR2 is SAAADI. This CDR3 comprises 19 residues. The CDR3 coding sequence is TGCGCCAGCAGTGTTGGACAGGGGGGAAAGTCTGGGCTTTACAATGAGCAGTTCTTC. Its protein product is CASSVGQGGKSGLYNEQFF.

Only one count was recorded for this clone. The chain recombines TRBV28 with TRBJ1-4; no clear D. Per the germline V gene, CDR1 is MDHEN and CDR2 is SYDVKM. The CDR3 spans 17 residues. V was cut by 8 bases and J by 2 bases, with 21 bases left in between. CDR3: CASSPEHFPRTNEKLFF. The CDR3 DNA follows: TGTGCCAGCTCGCCGGAGCACTTCCCCCGCACTAATGAAAAACTGTTTTTT.

The rearrangement uses TRBV19 and TRBJ2-5; 10 bases are shared with TRBD2. V gave up 5 bases and J gave up 5 bases; unmatched junction bases: 5. Germline V gene data show CDR1 as LNHDA and CDR2 as SQIVND (reference sequence). The CDR3 is 14 amino acids. CDR3 region: CASSRGTSAETQYF. CDR3 nucleotide sequence: TGTGCCAGTAGTCGCGGGACTAGCGCGGAGACCCAGTACTTC.

The chain uses TRBV30 and TRBJ2-7; 9 bases are a match to TRBD1. V lost 5 bases and J lost 2; bases outside the gene matches: 10. Germline V CDR1 and CDR2: GTSNPN, SVGIG (reference sequence). This CDR3 has 15 residues. The CDR3 bases are TGTGCCTGGGGGCCGGGACAGGGAGGCCCCTACGAGCAGTACTTC. This gives the protein CAWGPGQGGPYEQYF.

The rearrangement joins TRBV11-2 to TRBJ1-3; D is perhaps TRBD1 (5 bases). V was clipped by 4 bases and J by 0 bases, with 7 bases between them. In germline, CDR1 is SGHAT, CDR2 FQNNGV. This CDR3 comprises 14 residues. This CDR3 reads CASSSGHSGNTIYF. CDR3 bases: TGTGCCAGCAGCTCTGGACACTCTGGAAACACCATATATTTT.

The V and J genes are TRBV6-5 and TRBJ2-2; no definite D call. CDR1 and CDR2 from the germline V gene are MNHEY and SVGAGI. The length of the CDR3 is 13 residues. Trimming shortened V by 0 bases and J by 7 bases, and 6 bases separated the two germline ends. CDR3 bases: TGTGCCAGCAGTTACTCAGCAAGCGGGGAGCTGTTTTTT. Translation: CASSYSASGELFF.

This sequence joins TRBV5-1 and TRBJ1-3; 8 positions agree with TRBD1. CDR1 is SGHRS, CDR2 YFSETQ, per germline. The CDR3 sequence is 16 residues long. V dropped 4 bases and J dropped 2; count of bases not matched to a gene: 8. CDR3 region: CASSAGQGNPGNTIYF. The CDR3 nucleotides read TGCGCCAGCAGCGCTGGACAGGGCAATCCTGGAAACACCATATATTTT.